This record covers a single TCR beta chain. The data derive from a study of tumor-infiltrating lymphocytes in oesophageal squamous cell carcinoma. Germline V CDR1 and CDR2: SGHVT, SQSDAQ. V was trimmed by 5 bases and J by 8 bases, leaving 16 bases between them. The CDR3 extends over 14 amino acids. TCRdb redid the calling of the PCR reads with MiXCR, one entry per CDR3 protein. Counted here are some 12,000 distinct CDR3 sequences, around 51% occurring once; the ten biggest clones make up almost 25%. The TCR was taken from a male donor with esophageal squamous cell carcinoma. The sequenced sample was esophageal tumor tissue. This chain connects TRBV7-4 to TRBJ2-1; D perhaps matches TRBD1 (6 bases). In DNA, the CDR3 is TGTGCCAGCAGCCCCAGGGGTGGGGGTGATGAGCAGTTCTTC. This translates into CASSPRGGGDEQFF.